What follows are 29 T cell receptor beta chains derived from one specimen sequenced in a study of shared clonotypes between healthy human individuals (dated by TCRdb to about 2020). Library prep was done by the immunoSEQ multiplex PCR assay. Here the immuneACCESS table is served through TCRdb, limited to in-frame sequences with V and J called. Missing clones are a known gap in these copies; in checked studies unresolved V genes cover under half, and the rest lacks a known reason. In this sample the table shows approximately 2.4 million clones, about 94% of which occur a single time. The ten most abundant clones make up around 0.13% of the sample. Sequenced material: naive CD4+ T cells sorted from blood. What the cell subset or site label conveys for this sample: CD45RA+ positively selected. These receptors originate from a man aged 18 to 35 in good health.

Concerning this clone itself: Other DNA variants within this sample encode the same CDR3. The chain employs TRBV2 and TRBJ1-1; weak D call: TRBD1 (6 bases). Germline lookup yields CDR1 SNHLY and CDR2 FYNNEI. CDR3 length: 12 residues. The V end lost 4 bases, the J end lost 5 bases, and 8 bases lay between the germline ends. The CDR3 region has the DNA TGTGCCAGCAGTGTAAGGGGGACTGAAGCTTTCTTT. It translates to CASSVRGTEAFF.

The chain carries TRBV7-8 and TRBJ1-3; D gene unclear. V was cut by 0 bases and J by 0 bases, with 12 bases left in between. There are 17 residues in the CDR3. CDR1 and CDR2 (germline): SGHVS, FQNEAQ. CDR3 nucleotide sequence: TGTGCCAGCAGCTTAGCGACGGGCTTTGCCTCTGGAAACACCATATATTTT. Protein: CASSLATGFASGNTIYF.

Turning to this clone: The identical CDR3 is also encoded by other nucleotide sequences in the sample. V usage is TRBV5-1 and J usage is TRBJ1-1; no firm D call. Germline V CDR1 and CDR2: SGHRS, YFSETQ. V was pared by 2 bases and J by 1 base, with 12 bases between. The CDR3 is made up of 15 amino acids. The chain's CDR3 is CASSLIGRENTEAFF. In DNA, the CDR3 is TGCGCCAGCAGCTTAATAGGACGGGAGAACACTGAAGCTTTCTTT.

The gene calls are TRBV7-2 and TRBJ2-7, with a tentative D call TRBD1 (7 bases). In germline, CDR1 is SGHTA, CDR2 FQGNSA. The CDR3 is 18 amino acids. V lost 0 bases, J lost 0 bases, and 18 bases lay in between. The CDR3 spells CASSLAGGKGGSSYEQYF. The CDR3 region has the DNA TGTGCCAGCAGCTTAGCCGGGGGTAAAGGGGGCAGCTCCTACGAGCAGTACTTC.

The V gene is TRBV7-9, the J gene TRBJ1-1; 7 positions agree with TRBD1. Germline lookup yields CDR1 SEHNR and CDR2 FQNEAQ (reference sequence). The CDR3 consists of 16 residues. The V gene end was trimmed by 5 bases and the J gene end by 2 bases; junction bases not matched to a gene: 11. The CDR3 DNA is TGTGCCAGCAGCCCAGGGGGTTTGGGGGGCAACACTGAAGCTTTCTTT. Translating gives CASSPGGLGGNTEAFF. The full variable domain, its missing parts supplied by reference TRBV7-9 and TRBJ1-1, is DTGVSQNPRHKITKRGQNVTFRCDPISEHNRLYWYRQTLGQGPEFLTYFQNEAQLEKSRLLSDRFSAERPKGSFSTLEIQRTEQGDSAMYLCASSPGGLGGNTEAFFGQGTRLTVV.

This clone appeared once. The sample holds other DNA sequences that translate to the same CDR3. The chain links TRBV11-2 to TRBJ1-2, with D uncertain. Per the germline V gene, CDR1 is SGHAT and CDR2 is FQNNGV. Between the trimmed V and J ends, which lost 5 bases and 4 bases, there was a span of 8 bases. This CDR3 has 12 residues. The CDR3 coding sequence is TGTGCCAGCAGCCCACGGGGCTATGGCTACACCTTC. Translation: CASSPRGYGYTF.

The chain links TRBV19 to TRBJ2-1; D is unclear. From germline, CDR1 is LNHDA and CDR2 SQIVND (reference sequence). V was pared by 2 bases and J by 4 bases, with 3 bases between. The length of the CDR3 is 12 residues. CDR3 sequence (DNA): TGTGCCAGTAGTATAACTTACAATGAGCAGTTCTTC. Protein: CASSITYNEQFF.

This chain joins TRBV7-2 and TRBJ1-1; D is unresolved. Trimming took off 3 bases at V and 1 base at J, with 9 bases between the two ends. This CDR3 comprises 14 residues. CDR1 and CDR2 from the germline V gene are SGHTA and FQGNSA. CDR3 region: CASSFQVTNTEAFF. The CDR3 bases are TGTGCCAGCAGCTTTCAGGTAACGAACACTGAAGCTTTCTTT.

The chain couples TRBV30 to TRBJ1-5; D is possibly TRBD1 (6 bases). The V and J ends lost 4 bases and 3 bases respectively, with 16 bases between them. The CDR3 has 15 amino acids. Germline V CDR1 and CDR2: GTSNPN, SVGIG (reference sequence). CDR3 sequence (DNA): TGTGCCTGGAATACCGGACAGCTTTTCAATCAGCCCCAGCATTTT. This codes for CAWNTGQLFNQPQHF.

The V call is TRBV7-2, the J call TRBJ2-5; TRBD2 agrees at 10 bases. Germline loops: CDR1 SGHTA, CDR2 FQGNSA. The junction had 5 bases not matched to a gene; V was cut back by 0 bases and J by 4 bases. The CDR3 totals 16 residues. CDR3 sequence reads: CASSLAPTSGAETQYF. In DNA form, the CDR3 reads TGTGCCAGCAGCTTAGCCCCTACTAGCGGGGCAGAGACCCAGTACTTC.

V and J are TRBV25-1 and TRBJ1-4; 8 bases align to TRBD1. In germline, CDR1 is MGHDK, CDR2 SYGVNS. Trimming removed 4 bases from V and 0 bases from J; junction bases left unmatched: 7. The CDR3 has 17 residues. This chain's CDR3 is CASSVRQGNATNEKLFF. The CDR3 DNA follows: TGTGCCAGCAGTGTTCGACAGGGGAACGCAACTAATGAAAAACTGTTTTTT.

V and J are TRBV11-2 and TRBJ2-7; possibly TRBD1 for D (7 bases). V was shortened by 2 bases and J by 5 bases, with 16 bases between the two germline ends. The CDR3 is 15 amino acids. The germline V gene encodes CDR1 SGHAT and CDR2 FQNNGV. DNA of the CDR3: TGTGCCAGCAGCTTAATGAACAGGGGAGGCGACGAGCAGTACTTC. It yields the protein CASSLMNRGGDEQYF.

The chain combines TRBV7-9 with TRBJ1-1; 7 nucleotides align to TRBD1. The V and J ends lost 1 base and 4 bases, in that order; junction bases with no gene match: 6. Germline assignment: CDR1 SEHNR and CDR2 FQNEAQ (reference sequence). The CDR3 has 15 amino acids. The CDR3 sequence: CASSLVPGGSTEAFF. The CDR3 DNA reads TGTGCCAGCAGCTTAGTGCCAGGGGGAAGCACTGAAGCTTTCTTT.

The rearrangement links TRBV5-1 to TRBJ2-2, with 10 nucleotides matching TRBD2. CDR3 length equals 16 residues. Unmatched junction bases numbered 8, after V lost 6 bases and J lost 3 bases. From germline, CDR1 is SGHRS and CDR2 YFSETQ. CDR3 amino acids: CASKSGGAVYTGELFF. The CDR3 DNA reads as TGCGCCAGCAAAAGCGGGGGGGCCGTCTACACCGGGGAGCTGTTTTTT.

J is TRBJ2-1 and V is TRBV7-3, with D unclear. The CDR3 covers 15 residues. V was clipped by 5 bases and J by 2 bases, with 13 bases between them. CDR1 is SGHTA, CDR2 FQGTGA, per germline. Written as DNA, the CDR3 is TGTGCCAGCAGCCCGCAACCACAAACCTACAATGAGCAGTTCTTC. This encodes CASSPQPQTYNEQFF.

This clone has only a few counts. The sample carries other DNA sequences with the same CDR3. CDR3 nucleotide sequence: TGTGCCAGCAGTCCTACAGGGAATCAGCCCCAGCATTTT. Protein sequence: CASSPTGNQPQHF. This chain links TRBV2 with TRBJ1-5, with a tentative D call TRBD1 (6 bases). V gave up 5 bases and J gave up 4 bases, with 9 bases separating them. Germline loops: CDR1 SNHLY, CDR2 FYNNEI. This CDR3 has 13 residues. Looking up the rest from reference TRBV2 and TRBJ1-5 gives the full variable domain: EPEVTQTPSHQVTQMGQEVILRCVPISNHLYFYWYRQILGQKVEFLVSFYNNEISEKSEIFDDQFSVERPDGSNFTLKIRSTKLEDSAMYFCASSPTGNQPQHFGDGTRLSIL.

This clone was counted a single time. CDR3 residues: CASSHAGMNTEAFF. CDR3 bases: TGTGCCAGTAGTCATGCGGGGATGAACACTGAAGCTTTCTTT. This sequence joins TRBV19 and TRBJ1-1; D unclear. Germline CDR1 reads LNHDA; CDR2 reads SQIVND (reference sequence). The V end was cut by 5 bases, the J end by 0 bases, with 10 bases between. The CDR3 runs 14 residues.

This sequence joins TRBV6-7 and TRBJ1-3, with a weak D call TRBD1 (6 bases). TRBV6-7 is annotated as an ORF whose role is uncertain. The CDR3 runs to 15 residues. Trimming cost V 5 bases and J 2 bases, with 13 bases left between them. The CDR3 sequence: CASSPRDRTGNTIYF. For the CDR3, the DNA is TGTGCCAGCAGTCCCCGAGACAGGACTGGAAACACCATATATTTT.

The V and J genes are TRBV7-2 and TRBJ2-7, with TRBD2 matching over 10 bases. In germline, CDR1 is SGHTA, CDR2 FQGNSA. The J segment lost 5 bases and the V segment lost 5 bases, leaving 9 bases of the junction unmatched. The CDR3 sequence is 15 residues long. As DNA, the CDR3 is TGTGCCAGCAGCCTAAGAGCGGGAGGGCCTAACGAGCAGTACTTC. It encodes CASSLRAGGPNEQYF.

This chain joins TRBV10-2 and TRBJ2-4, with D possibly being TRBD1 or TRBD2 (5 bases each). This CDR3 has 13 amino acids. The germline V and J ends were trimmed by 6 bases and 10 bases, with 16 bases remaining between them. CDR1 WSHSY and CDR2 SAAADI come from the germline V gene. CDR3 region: CASSRDRGPIQYF. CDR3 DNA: TGCGCCAGCAGCAGGGACCGGGGTCCTATTCAGTACTTC.

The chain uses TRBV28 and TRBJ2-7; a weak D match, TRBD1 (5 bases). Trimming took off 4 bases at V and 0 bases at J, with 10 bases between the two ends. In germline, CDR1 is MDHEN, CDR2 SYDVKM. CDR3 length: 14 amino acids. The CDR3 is CASSSRQSSYEQYF. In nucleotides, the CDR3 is TGTGCCAGCAGTTCGAGACAGAGCTCCTACGAGCAGTACTTC.

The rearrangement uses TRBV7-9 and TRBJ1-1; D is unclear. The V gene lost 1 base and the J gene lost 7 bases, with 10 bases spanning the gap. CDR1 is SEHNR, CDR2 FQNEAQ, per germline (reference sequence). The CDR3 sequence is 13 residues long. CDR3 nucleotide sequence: TGTGCCAGCAGCTTAGATTACAGAGGTGAAGCTTTCTTT. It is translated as CASSLDYRGEAFF. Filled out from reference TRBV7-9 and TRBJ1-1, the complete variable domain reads DTGVSQNPRHKITKRGQNVTFRCDPISEHNRLYWYRQTLGQGPEFLTYFQNEAQLEKSRLLSDRFSAERPKGSFSTLEIQRTEQGDSAMYLCASSLDYRGEAFFGQGTRLTVV.

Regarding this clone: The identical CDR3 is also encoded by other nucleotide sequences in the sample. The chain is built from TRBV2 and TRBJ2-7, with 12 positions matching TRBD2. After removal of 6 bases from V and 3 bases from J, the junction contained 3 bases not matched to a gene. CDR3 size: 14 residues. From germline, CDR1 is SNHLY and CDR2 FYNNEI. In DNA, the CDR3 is TGTGCCAGCAGGACTAGCGGGGGAAGCTACGAGCAGTACTTC. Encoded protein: CASRTSGGSYEQYF.

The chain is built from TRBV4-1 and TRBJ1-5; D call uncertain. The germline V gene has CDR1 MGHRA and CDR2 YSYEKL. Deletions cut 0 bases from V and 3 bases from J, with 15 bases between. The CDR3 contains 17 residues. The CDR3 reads CASSQDSHGTNNQPQHF. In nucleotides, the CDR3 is TGCGCCAGCAGCCAAGATAGTCACGGAACTAACAATCAGCCCCAGCATTTT.

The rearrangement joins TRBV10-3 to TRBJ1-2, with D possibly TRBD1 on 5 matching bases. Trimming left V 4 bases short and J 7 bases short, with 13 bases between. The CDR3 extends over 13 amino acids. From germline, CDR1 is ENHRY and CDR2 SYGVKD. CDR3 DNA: TGTGCCATCAGTGTGCTAGGGGAACTTGGCTACACCTTC. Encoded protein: CAISVLGELGYTF.

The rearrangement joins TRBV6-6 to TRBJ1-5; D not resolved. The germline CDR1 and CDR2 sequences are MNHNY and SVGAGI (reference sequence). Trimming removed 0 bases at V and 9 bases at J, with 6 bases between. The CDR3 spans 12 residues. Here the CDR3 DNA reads TGTGCCAGCAGTTACTCCCCAGCGCCCCAGCATTTT. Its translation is CASSYSPAPQHF.

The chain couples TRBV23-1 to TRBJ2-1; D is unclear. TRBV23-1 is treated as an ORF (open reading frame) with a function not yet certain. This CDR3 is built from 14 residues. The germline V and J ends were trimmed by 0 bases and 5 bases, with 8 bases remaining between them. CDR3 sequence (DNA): TGCGCCAGCAGTCAATCGACTGGAAACAATGAGCAGTTCTTC. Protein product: CASSQSTGNNEQFF.

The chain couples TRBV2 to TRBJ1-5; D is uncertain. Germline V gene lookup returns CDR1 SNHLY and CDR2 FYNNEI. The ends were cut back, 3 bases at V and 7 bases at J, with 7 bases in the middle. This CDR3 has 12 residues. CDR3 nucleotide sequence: TGTGCCAGCAGTGACGGGTACCAGCCCCAGCATTTT. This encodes CASSDGYQPQHF.

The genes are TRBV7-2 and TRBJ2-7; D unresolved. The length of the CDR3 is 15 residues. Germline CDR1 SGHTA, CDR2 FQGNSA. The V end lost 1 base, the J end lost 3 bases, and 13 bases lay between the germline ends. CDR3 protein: CASSLGTPRIYEQYF. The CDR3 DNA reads TGTGCCAGCAGCTTAGGAACCCCTAGGATCTACGAGCAGTACTTC.